This T cell receptor (beta chain) was sequenced during a study of cytomegalovirus exposure and HLA in healthy donors. CDR1 and CDR2 (germline): SQVTM, ANQGSEA. CDR3 length: 15 amino acids. V lost 6 bases and J lost 5; bases outside the gene matches: 11. In the PCR, 60 Vbeta and 13 Jbeta primers were used. The repertoire was sequenced with immunoSEQ multiplex PCR; TCRdb's copy has only in-frame clones and lacks some. The sample yields around 120,000 clones, approximately 80% seen once. The TCR sequence derives from a man aged 45 to 65 in good health and CMV-seronegative. Sequencing was carried out using PBMCs. J is TRBJ2-2 and V is TRBV29-1, with TRBD1 matching 8 bases. CDR3 nucleotide sequence: TGCAGCGTCGGAAAACAGGGGGGAGGAACCGGGGAGCTGTTTTTT. Amino acids: CSVGKQGGGTGELFF.